This T cell receptor beta chain was recovered during a study of long-term antiretroviral therapy in people with HIV (dated by TCRdb to the early 2020s). Regarding the complete study: The earliest samples were collected approximately a decade before the 2015 WHO recommendation for immediate ART, a period when ART was typically delayed until CD4 counts fell. Whether ART initiation and durable HIV suppression were associated with changes in peripheral blood TRB repertoire composition and diversity was tested in a retrospective serial study. From some 30 adults with confirmed HIV infection, the cohort provided 150 to 200 cryopreserved PBMC samples, gathered serially across a mean of around six years (range 1-12). Among the approximately 30 participants with HIV, around ten were female. No cross-contamination during QIAcube processing was seen in test extractions of a monoclonal T-cell line run alongside around 34 polyclonal samples. Points the paper makes about the study in general: The samples span the years 2004 to 2017, and the ART regimens used at that time may not be as effective as current regimens. Because pre-ART samples had limited cell numbers, unsorted PBMC were profiled rather than sorted CD4+ and CD8+ T cells. Narrower CDR3 length ranges were observed in HIV repertoires than in controls, and an antigen-experienced repertoire with only a slight naive shift after ART was suggested by the network structure. The repertoire was dominated across all time points by expanded TRB clones identified before ART initiation, although this dominance was seen to fluctuate and to decrease in many PLHIV after ART. No data were available on ART adherence, viral resistance or therapy changes, limiting inferences about post-ART repertoire changes. Since PBMC availability was limited, sequencing covered only the TCR beta chain, with no alpha chain pairing. ART initiation was associated with a significant increase in TRB diversity, but diversity stayed significantly below transplant donor controls even after long-term ART.

Participants were included only if at least one PBMC sample before ART initiation and at least two post-ART samples were available. All participants with HIV were treated in the United States of America. Cryopreserved samples of 1-10 million PBMC were thawed and washed before DNA extraction. At the time of the earliest PBMC sample, participants with HIV were aged between about 20 and 54 years. PBMC samples were contributed by each participant from 1-4 timepoints before ART initiation and 2-8 timepoints after ART initiation, with a median of 7 samples. For every participant, serial HIV viral load, CD4+ T-cell count, ART history and demographic data were obtained. Using a Qiagen kit on a QIAcube, genomic DNA was extracted from unsorted PBMC, with samples processed in batches of 12. Sequencing of the TRB variable region was done with the immunoSEQ hsTCRB v3.0 assay at survey level resolution. The targeted TRB sequencing depth was roughly 40,000-55,000 T-cell genomes per sample. TRB libraries were pooled and sequenced on an Illumina MiSeq using a v3 150-cycle kit. The published analysis was carried out like this. Analysis of repertoires was carried out in R inside a reproducible Nextflow workflow spanning QC, data transformation and analysis. LymphoSeq2, an R package for AIRR-Seq data exploration, was used to implement custom analyses. A handful of samples that produced fewer than 5000 total TRB sequences were removed, so some 190 HIV repertoires were analyzed. Among the roughly 180 retained HIV repertoires, under 65 were collected before ART initiation and 120 to 140 after ART initiation. Repertoires were downsampled to 5000 TRB nucleotide sequences, with summary statistics averaged over 100 downsampling iterations. The analysis kept only TRB sequences whose CDR3 regions were at least seven amino acids long. Diversity was measured with a Shannon entropy-derived clonality score and the Gini coefficient. In the repertoire networks, any two of the top 5000 CDR3 amino acid sequences were connected whenever the two sequences differed by an edit distance of one. For TRB CDR3 amino acid sequences, GLIPH2 was used to predict antigen specificity groups and MHC restriction. To flag known CMV, EBV, HIV or tissue antigen associations, CDR3 amino acid sequences were matched against VDJdb and McPAS-TCR. Pre-ART, post-ART and control groups were compared with Wilcoxon signed-rank tests and Holm-Bonferroni correction. As stored in TCRdb, this immuneACCESS dataset retains in-frame rearrangements with V and J assigned. A fraction of the clones does not appear; measured against another copy, unresolved V genes explain less than half of the discrepancy, and the remainder lacks a known reason. The V and J calls and the clone size are those of that table, but D and trimming were determined from the DNA. Counted in this sample were about 40,000 clones; more than 70% of them appeared once. Together, the top ten hold about 5.7% of the sample.

This clone was observed once. Its recognized antigen is unknown. No base quality values were provided; no much bigger clone lies one nucleotide off. Taken from cysteine to phenylalanine, the CDR3 has 15 residues. CDR3 DNA only is kept here, 45 bases in frame from base 1. The junction shows trimming of 7 bases on V and 2 bases on J, and the gene matches do not reach 9 bases of it. CDR1 and CDR2, per the germline V gene (reference sequence), are WNHNN and SYGVQD. The material sequenced was unsorted PBMCs, taken 3.1 years after starting antiretroviral therapy. The chain uses TRBV10-1 and TRBJ2-3, and TRBD1 matches 7 of the central bases. The clonotype originates from a woman aged 45-65 years with HIV. The CDR3 protein is CASNRGDSYTDTQYF. The DNA sequence is as follows: TGCGCCAGCAACAGAGGGGACAGTTACACAGATACGCAGTATTTT.